What follows are 15 T cell receptor beta chains derived from one specimen sequenced in a study of cytomegalovirus exposure and HLA in healthy donors. This PCR relied on a set of 60 Vbeta primers and 13 Jbeta primers. The protocol was immunoSEQ multiplex PCR, while the TCRdb copy is restricted to in-frame clones and leaves out a portion. The sample contains about 120,000 clones, around three quarters of which appear only once. Sequences were obtained from PBMCs. These receptors originate from a young man in good health and CMV-seropositive.

The CDR3 nucleotides read TGTGCCAGTACTATCACAGGGTGGCAGCCCCAGCATTTT. The encoded protein is CASTITGWQPQHF. The chain joins TRBV19 to TRBJ1-5; D is perhaps TRBD1 (6 bases). V dropped 7 bases and J dropped 7 bases, with 14 bases sitting between them. This CDR3 is built from 13 residues. Germline CDR1 LNHDA, CDR2 SQIVND (reference sequence).

The chain recombines TRBV29-1 with TRBJ2-5, with D unclear. The germline V and J ends were trimmed by 4 bases and 0 bases, with 6 bases remaining between them. The germline V gene has CDR1 SQVTM and CDR2 ANQGSEA. This CDR3 spans 12 amino acids. Written as DNA, the CDR3 is TGCAGCGTTGGGCGGTACCAAGAGACCCAGTACTTC. Protein product: CSVGRYQETQYF.

V usage is TRBV7-2 and J usage is TRBJ2-5, with D hard to call. This CDR3 has 13 amino acids. CDR1 is SGHTA and CDR2 is FQGNSA in the germline V gene. V gave up 4 bases and J gave up 5 bases, with 11 bases separating them. CDR3 protein: CASSSRFRETQYF. For the CDR3, the DNA is TGTGCCAGCAGCTCGAGGTTCCGGGAGACCCAGTACTTC. Based on the CDR3 plus reference TRBV7-2 and TRBJ2-5, the full variable domain is GAGVSQSPSNKVTEKGKDVELRCDPISGHTALYWYRQSLGQGLEFLIYFQGNSAPDKSGLPSDRFSAERTGGSVSTLTIQRTQQEDSAVYLCASSSRFRETQYFGPGTRLLVL.

CDR3 residues: CASSSETGGWETQYF. CDR3 sequence (DNA): TGTGCCAGCAGCTCGGAAACAGGGGGGTGGGAGACCCAGTACTTC. This rearrangement joins TRBV5-6 to TRBJ2-5, with TRBD1 identical over 8 bases. The trim removed 3 bases at V and 5 bases at J, leaving 9 bases unmatched. This CDR3 has 15 residues. CDR1 and CDR2 from the germline V gene are SGHDT and YYEEEE.

The chain combines TRBV30 with TRBJ2-7; 12 bases are a match to TRBD2. CDR1 and CDR2 from the germline V gene are GTSNPN and SVGIG (reference sequence). This CDR3 has 14 amino acids. The J segment lost 2 bases and the V segment lost 6 bases, leaving 5 bases of the junction unmatched. The CDR3 nucleotides are TGTGCCTGTATGACTAGCGGGGGAACCTACGAGCAGTACTTC. Protein: CACMTSGGTYEQYF. The whole variable domain, remainder taken from reference TRBV30 and TRBJ2-7, is SQTIHQWPATLVQPVGSPLSLECTVEGTSNPNLYWYRQAAGRGLQLLFYSVGIGQISSEVPQNLSASRPQDRQFILSSKKLLLSDSGFYLCACMTSGGTYEQYFGPGTRLTVT.

The V call is TRBV7-8, the J call TRBJ2-3; TRBD2 might be the D (5 bases). The CDR3 sequence is 14 residues long. V was trimmed by 1 base and J by 2 bases, leaving 7 bases between them. The germline gives CDR1 SGHVS, CDR2 FQNEAQ. In DNA form, the CDR3 reads TGTGCCAGCAGCTTAGTGGAGGCCACAGATACGCAGTATTTT. Translated, it gives CASSLVEATDTQYF.

The rearrangement uses TRBV5-1 and TRBJ2-7, with D perhaps TRBD1 (6 bases). The CDR3 has 14 residues. Between the trimmed V and J ends, which lost 2 bases and 2 bases, there was a span of 11 bases. The germline V gene has CDR1 SGHRS and CDR2 YFSETQ. CDR3 residues: CASSFWGHTYEQYF. In DNA form, the CDR3 reads TGCGCCAGCAGCTTTTGGGGACATACCTACGAGCAGTACTTC. The variable domain in full, completed from reference TRBV5-1 and TRBJ2-7, reads KAGVTQTPRYLIKTRGQQVTLSCSPISGHRSVSWYQQTPGQGLQFLFEYFSETQRNKGNFPGRFSGRQFSNSRSEMNVSTLELGDSALYLCASSFWGHTYEQYFGPGTRLTVT.

The chain carries TRBV28 and TRBJ2-1; weak D call: TRBD2 (6 bases). The CDR3 spans 13 residues. Trimming stripped 3 bases from V and 9 bases from J, with 12 bases between. The germline V gene has CDR1 MDHEN and CDR2 SYDVKM. Here the CDR3 DNA reads TGTGCCAGCAGTTTTGGAGGGAGGCGTGAGCAGTTCTTC. Its protein product is CASSFGGRREQFF.

The gene calls are TRBV5-4 and TRBJ2-5, with D maybe TRBD1 (6 bases). Germline V CDR1 and CDR2: SGHNT, YYREEE (reference sequence). The CDR3 covers 14 residues. The V end lost 1 base, the J end lost 3 bases, and 10 bases lay between the germline ends. CDR3 residues: CASSLRPGEETQYF. The CDR3 DNA follows: TGTGCCAGCAGCTTGAGGCCAGGGGAAGAGACCCAGTACTTC. Looking up the rest from reference TRBV5-4 and TRBJ2-5 gives the full variable domain: ETGVTQSPTHLIKTRGQQVTLRCSSQSGHNTVSWYQQALGQGPQFIFQYYREEENGRGNFPPRFSGLQFPNYSSELNVNALELDDSALYLCASSLRPGEETQYFGPGTRLLVL.

The chain carries TRBV6-4 and TRBJ2-1; D is perhaps TRBD1 (6 bases). V was pared by 2 bases and J by 9 bases, with 11 bases between. The CDR3 length is 13 residues. Germline values: CDR1 MRHNA, CDR2 SNTAGT. Written as DNA, the CDR3 is TGTGCCAGCAGTGACCTATTACAGGGTGAGCAGTTCTTC. It translates to CASSDLLQGEQFF.

This chain connects TRBV2 to TRBJ1-5, with D possibly matching TRBD1 (6 bases). There are 16 residues in the CDR3. Trimming removed 4 bases from V and 0 bases from J, with 13 bases in between. Per germline, CDR1 SNHLY and CDR2 FYNNEI. The CDR3 nucleotides read TGTGCCAGCAGTGTGCAGGGGCCCTTTAGCAATCAGCCCCAGCATTTT. This gives the protein CASSVQGPFSNQPQHF. The full variable domain, its missing parts supplied by reference TRBV2 and TRBJ1-5, is EPEVTQTPSHQVTQMGQEVILRCVPISNHLYFYWYRQILGQKVEFLVSFYNNEISEKSEIFDDQFSVERPDGSNFTLKIRSTKLEDSAMYFCASSVQGPFSNQPQHFGDGTRLSIL.

V usage is TRBV19 and J usage is TRBJ1-1; 9 bases line up with TRBD1. The ends lost 3 bases at V and 3 bases at J; junction bases unmatched: 2. Germline V gene sequence: CDR1 LNHDA, CDR2 SQIVND (reference sequence). The CDR3 extends over 14 amino acids. CDR3 DNA: TGTGCCAGTAGTATGGACAGGGGTCACACTGAAGCTTTCTTT. Amino acid sequence: CASSMDRGHTEAFF.

The genes are TRBV6-1 and TRBJ1-3; D uncertain. Looked up from germline, CDR1 is MNHNS and CDR2 is SASEGT. The CDR3 is 14 residues long. Trimming took 3 bases from V and 0 from J, leaving 6 bases between them. This CDR3 is CASSDGSSGNTIYF. The CDR3 nucleotides are TGTGCCAGCAGTGATGGCAGCTCTGGAAACACCATATATTTT.

V is TRBV18 and J is TRBJ2-3; TRBD2 agrees at 10 bases. V shed 3 bases, J shed 4 bases, and the junction held 7 bases outside the gene matches. Germline CDR1 is KGHSH and CDR2 is LQKENI. CDR3 size: 16 residues. CDR3 sequence (DNA): TGTGCCAGCTCACCGCCCCCAGCGGGGGGGCCAGATACGCAGTATTTT. Encoded protein: CASSPPPAGGPDTQYF.

J is TRBJ2-7 and V is TRBV7-3, with 7 bases identical to TRBD1. The junction had 5 bases not matched to a gene; V was cut back by 2 bases and J by 1 base. Germline loops: CDR1 SGHTA, CDR2 FQGTGA. The CDR3 covers 15 residues. CDR3 in DNA: TGTGCCAGCAGCTTATATGGACAGGATTCCTACGAGCAGTACTTC. It codes for CASSLYGQDSYEQYF. Full variable domain (outside the CDR3, taken from reference TRBV7-3 and TRBJ2-7): GAGVSQTPSNKVTEKGKYVELRCDPISGHTALYWYRQSLGQGPEFLIYFQGTGAADDSGLPNDRFFAVRPEGSVSTLKIQRTERGDSAVYLCASSLYGQDSYEQYFGPGTRLTVT.